Shown below are 5 T cell receptor beta chains from a single sample sequenced in a study of T cell responses to AZD1222 COVID-19 vaccine. This table comes from immunoSEQ multiplex PCR, and its TCRdb copy is limited to in-frame clones, with some not included. The table has roughly 56,000 clones, 75% to 90% seen once; the top ten hold approximately 15%. The sequencing here drew on peripheral blood, taken on day 0 of AZD1222 vaccination. The receptors stem from an adult in good health.

The J gene is TRBJ1-1, the V gene TRBV7-6; D may be TRBD1 (5 bases). CDR1 and CDR2 from the germline V gene are SGHVS and FNYEAQ. This CDR3 has 16 residues. The V gene lost 0 bases and the J gene lost 2 bases, with 13 bases spanning the gap. CDR3 coding DNA: TGTGCCAGCAGCTTAGCGGTCTACAGGAGTAACACTGAAGCTTTCTTT. It yields the protein CASSLAVYRSNTEAFF.

Details on this clone: No DNA is shown, since the ends of the CDR3 on it are uncertain; the CDR3 is the one TCRdb lists. The chain recombines TRBV28 with TRBJ1-2; the table assigns TRBD1, which was not confirmed against the DNA. Germline CDR1 MDHEN, CDR2 SYDVKM. Including both end residues, the CDR3 is 13 amino acids long. The CDR3 spells CASRLVGTGSEGF.

This clone showed up just once. CDR3 DNA: TGCAGTGCTACCCAGGGGATCGGAGCTTTCTTT. Translating it yields CSATQGIGAFF. This rearrangement joins TRBV20-1 to TRBJ1-1, with D maybe TRBD1 (6 bases). CDR3 length: 11 amino acids. In germline, CDR1 is DFQATT, CDR2 SNEGSKA (reference sequence). V shed 4 bases and J shed 10 bases, with 13 bases lying between them.

The chain uses TRBV12-3 or TRBV12-4 and TRBJ2-1; D unclear. The CDR3 runs 12 residues. Trimming took off 1 base at V and 7 bases at J, with 5 bases between the two ends. Written as DNA, the CDR3 is TGTGCCAGCAGTTTAGGTAGGAATGAGCAGTTCTTC. This encodes CASSLGRNEQFF.

For this clone: One end of the junction varies from germline; a read error may be responsible. V and J are TRBV7-7 and TRBJ2-2, with 9 bases that match TRBD2. Germline loops: CDR1 SSHAT, CDR2 FNYEAQ (reference sequence). The CDR3 has 15 residues. The CDR3, as DNA: TGTGCTAGCAGCTTGTCTAGCGGGGACACCGGGGAGCTGTTTTTT. Translated, it gives CASSLSSGDTGELFF.